Below, 12 T cell receptor beta chains from the same sample are listed, as sequenced in a study of regulatory T cells in long-lasting Graves disease. Time point defined: newly diagnosed GD, antithyroid drugs for less than 3 months. PBMC-derived RNA was used for the TCR library. Researchers made TCR beta libraries by using iRepertoire HTBI primers and running Arm-PCR on CDR3 regions. MiXCR, applied by TCRdb to the multiplex PCR reads, yields one record per CDR3 protein. The sample consists of 510,000 or so distinct CDR3 sequences, 12% of them appearing once. The sample was also linked to a second study, of T cells in Graves' hyperthyroidism and ophthalmopathy.

The source was peripheral blood mononuclear cells (PBMCs), collected at new diagnosis, from a patient treated with antithyroid drugs. All receptors come from a woman between 25 and 40 years old with Graves disease.

This clonotype showed up many times. DNA of the CDR3: TGCAGTGCGATCCGACAGGGGGGTGGCTACACCTTC. This sequence encodes CSAIRQGGGYTF. The chain uses TRBV20-1 and TRBJ1-2; 9 nucleotides agree with TRBD1. The germline CDR1 and CDR2 sequences are DFQATT and SNEGSKA (reference sequence). After removal of 6 bases from V and 7 bases from J, the junction contained 6 bases not matched to a gene. The CDR3 covers 12 residues.

This clonotype occurred many times. The rearrangement joins TRBV11-2 to TRBJ1-1, with D uncertain. CDR1 and CDR2 (germline): SGHAT, FQNNGV. There are 12 residues in the CDR3. The V end was cut by 5 bases, the J end by 8 bases, with 12 bases between. CDR3 amino acids: CASSTPRQEAFF. The CDR3, as DNA: TGTGCCAGCAGCACTCCTAGGCAGGAAGCTTTCTTT.

This clonotype was picked up many times. This chain uses TRBV29-1 with TRBJ2-1; TRBD2 aligns across 14 bases. Germline assignment: CDR1 SQVTM and CDR2 ANQGSEA. CDR3 length: 16 amino acids. V lost 4 bases and J lost 5; bases outside the gene matches: 7. The CDR3 protein is CSVVGTSGSRDNEQFF. As DNA, the CDR3 is TGCAGCGTTGTTGGGACTAGCGGGAGTAGGGACAATGAGCAGTTCTTC.

The table lists this clonotype with many counts. This chain uses TRBV4-2 with TRBJ2-1; TRBD1 agrees at 10 bases. V gave up 4 bases and J gave up 1 base; unmatched junction bases: 10. The CDR3 sequence is 18 residues long. Germline-derived CDR1 and CDR2 are LGHNA and YNFKEQ. The CDR3 loop is CASSPRGTGDWSYNEQFF. CDR3 in DNA: TGTGCCAGCAGCCCCCGCGGGACAGGGGATTGGTCCTACAATGAGCAGTTCTTC.

This clonotype came up a few times. This chain connects TRBV28 to TRBJ2-7, with 10 bases matching TRBD1. J lost 2 bases, V lost 5 bases, and 6 bases had no gene match. From germline, CDR1 is MDHEN and CDR2 SYDVKM. The CDR3 totals 15 residues. The CDR3 region is CASSPPGQGTYEQYF. The CDR3 region has the DNA TGTGCCAGCAGTCCCCCGGGACAGGGGACCTACGAGCAGTACTTC.

The V call is TRBV4-1, the J call TRBJ1-2, with unresolved D. V gave up 1 base and J gave up 0 bases, with 9 bases separating them. The CDR3 is 15 amino acids. Germline values: CDR1 MGHRA, CDR2 YSYEKL. CDR3 residues: CASSQVVAANYGYTF. CDR3 coding DNA: TGCGCCAGCAGCCAAGTAGTTGCAGCTAACTATGGCTACACCTTC.

The genes are TRBV30 and TRBJ1-4; tentatively, D is TRBD1 (5 bases). V was shortened by 3 bases and J by 7 bases, with 21 bases between the two germline ends. The CDR3 is 16 amino acids. Germline CDR1 reads GTSNPN; CDR2 reads SVGIG (reference sequence). Here the CDR3 reads CAWSATAGREGEKLFF. Here the CDR3 DNA reads TGTGCCTGGAGCGCTACTGCGGGCAGGGAGGGTGAAAAACTGTTTTTT. Combining the CDR3 with reference TRBV30 and TRBJ1-4 gives the whole variable domain SQTIHQWPATLVQPVGSPLSLECTVEGTSNPNLYWYRQAAGRGLQLLFYSVGIGQISSEVPQNLSASRPQDRQFILSSKKLLLSDSGFYLCAWSATAGREGEKLFFGSGTQLSVL.

This clonotype was seen repeatedly, ten times or more. This chain joins TRBV6-1 and TRBJ1-1; D possibly corresponds to TRBD1 (6 bases). The germline gives CDR1 MNHNS, CDR2 SASEGT. Trimming left V 8 bases short and J 0 bases short, with 10 bases between. This CDR3 has 13 residues. Here the CDR3 reads CASFRDMNTEAFF. The CDR3 nucleotides read TGTGCCAGCTTCCGGGACATGAACACTGAAGCTTTCTTT.

This clonotype was counted only a few times. The V gene is TRBV9, the J gene TRBJ2-7; D is perhaps TRBD2 (7 bases). V lost 0 bases, J lost 3 bases, and 16 bases lay in between. Germline CDR1 is SGDLS and CDR2 is YYNGEE. CDR3 length: 16 residues. The CDR3 coding sequence is TGTGCCAGCAGCGTAGGGGGGCTAGCGGAAGGCTACGAGCAGTACTTC. Translation gives CASSVGGLAEGYEQYF. Based on the CDR3 plus reference TRBV9 and TRBJ2-7, the full variable domain is DSGVTQTPKHLITATGQRVTLRCSPRSGDLSVYWYQQSLDQGLQFLIQYYNGEERAKGNILERFSAQQFPDLHSELNLSSLELGDSALYFCASSVGGLAEGYEQYFGPGTRLTVT.

The V and J genes are TRBV20-1 and TRBJ2-5; no clear D. The CDR3 contains 17 residues. Trimming removed 0 bases from V and 5 bases from J, with 22 bases in between. Per germline, CDR1 DFQATT and CDR2 SNEGSKA (reference sequence). Here the CDR3 reads CSARDPESSFLAETQYF. In DNA form, the CDR3 reads TGCAGTGCTAGAGATCCAGAGTCGTCTTTTCTGGCGGAGACCCAGTACTTC.

This clonotype has ten or more counts. This chain uses TRBV11-2 with TRBJ2-3; TRBD2 is a possible D gene (6 bases). V lost 1 base, J lost 2 bases, and 10 bases lay in between. The CDR3 extends over 15 amino acids. CDR1 SGHAT and CDR2 FQNNGV come from the germline V gene. The CDR3 DNA is TGTGCCAGCAGCTTAGGGGCGGGGTCCACAGATACGCAGTATTTT. Translated: CASSLGAGSTDTQYF.

The rearrangement uses TRBV12-3 or TRBV12-4 and TRBJ1-5; 7 nucleotides match TRBD1. Trimming removed 6 bases from V and 6 bases from J; junction bases left unmatched: 8. The CDR3 is 14 amino acids. This CDR3 reads CASSQQTGRQPQHF. DNA for the CDR3: TGTGCCAGCAGCCAACAGACAGGGCGTCAGCCCCAGCATTTT.